The 17 T cell receptor beta chains below come from one sample, sequenced in a study of T-cell reconstitution after alpha-beta-depleted transplantation in children. Unique molecular identifiers were used to barcode this TCRbeta library. One entry per CDR3 protein results from TCRdb running MiXCR on the PCR reads. The sample shows around 200,000 distinct CDR3 sequences, roughly 15% of them seen only once. The specimen was PBMCs, mostly from graft donor cells, collected 360 days after TCRalphabeta/CD19-depleted stem cell transplant. Receptor source: a male patient between 2 and 15 years old who had a stem cell transplant for acute lymphoblastic leukemia, so the T cells may come from the graft donor.

This clonotype came up a few times. The CDR3 coding sequence is TGCAGTGCTAGATGGTCAGCAAATAGCAATCAGCCCCAGCATTTT. As protein: CSARWSANSNQPQHF. The rearrangement joins TRBV20-1 to TRBJ1-5; D is unclear. Germline V gene lookup returns CDR1 DFQATT and CDR2 SNEGSKA (reference sequence). This CDR3 region has 15 residues. V lost 2 bases, J lost 0 bases, and 11 bases lay in between.

This clonotype was seen a few times. J is TRBJ1-6 and V is TRBV7-8; the D is unclear. Germline-derived CDR1 and CDR2 are SGHVS and FQNEAQ. This CDR3 region has 13 residues. Trimming took 4 bases from V and 7 from J, leaving 8 bases between them. CDR3 bases: TGTGCCAGCAGCTCTCTGACAAATTCACCCCTCCACTTT. Its protein is CASSSLTNSPLHF.

V and J are TRBV4-2 and TRBJ2-1; D gene uncertain. Trimming left V 1 base short and J 8 bases short, with 9 bases between. Germline CDR1 is LGHNA and CDR2 is YNFKEQ. The CDR3 has 13 amino acids. CDR3: CASSQVPTDEQFF. For the CDR3, the DNA is TGTGCCAGCAGCCAAGTTCCAACCGATGAGCAGTTCTTC.

The V and J genes are TRBV5-1 and TRBJ2-3, with 10 positions matching TRBD1. Germline-derived CDR1 and CDR2 are SGHRS and YFSETQ. There are 16 residues in the CDR3. V was clipped by 3 bases and J by 5 bases; unmatched bases: 9. The CDR3 spells CASSWRDRGIRDTQYF. The CDR3 DNA follows: TGCGCCAGCAGCTGGAGGGACAGGGGTATCAGAGATACGCAGTATTTT.

The table lists this clonotype with a few counts. The chain joins TRBV6-2 or TRBV6-3 to TRBJ1-1; D not resolved. Germline-derived CDR1 and CDR2 are MNHEY and SVGEGT. CDR3 length: 12 residues. Trimming pared 8 bases from V and 1 base from J, leaving 8 bases between. In DNA, the CDR3 is TGTGCCAGCCGGAGCAGGAACACTGAAGCTTTCTTT. Its protein is CASRSRNTEAFF.

The chain employs TRBV2 and TRBJ2-5; 10 bases align to TRBD1. The trim removed 7 bases at V and 3 bases at J, leaving 2 bases unmatched. Germline V gene sequence: CDR1 SNHLY, CDR2 FYNNEI. There are 13 residues in the CDR3. The CDR3 region is CASMGTGEETQYF. The CDR3 bases are TGTGCCAGCATGGGGACAGGGGAAGAGACCCAGTACTTC.

This clonotype was seen more than once but under ten times. J is TRBJ2-1 and V is TRBV14; TRBD2 matches 9 bases. The V gene's germline CDR1 is SGHDN and CDR2 FVKESK. The ends lost 1 base at V and 5 bases at J; junction bases unmatched: 6. CDR3 length: 16 amino acids. The CDR3 DNA reads as TGTGCCAGCAGCCAAGGACACAAGCGGGGGGACAATGAGCAGTTCTTC. This codes for CASSQGHKRGDNEQFF.

The rearrangement uses TRBV7-8 and TRBJ2-1; D possibly matches TRBD1 or TRBD2 (5 bases each). The CDR3 loop spans 15 amino acids. Germline values: CDR1 SGHVS, CDR2 FQNEAQ. Trimming shortened V by 5 bases and J by 5 bases, and 16 bases separated the two germline ends. CDR3 loop: CASSHTGTENNEQFF. DNA for the CDR3: TGTGCCAGCAGCCACACCGGGACGGAAAACAATGAGCAGTTCTTC.

This clonotype occurred a few times. The chain combines TRBV29-1 with TRBJ2-1, with D possibly TRBD2 on 5 matching bases. Trimming took 0 bases from V and 3 from J, leaving 9 bases between them. Germline CDR1 is SQVTM and CDR2 is ANQGSEA. CDR3 length equals 14 residues. This CDR3 is CSVEEFAGYNEQFF. For the CDR3, the DNA is TGCAGCGTTGAAGAATTCGCGGGCTACAATGAGCAGTTCTTC.

The rearrangement uses TRBV3-1 and TRBJ2-2; D might be TRBD2 (6 bases). V was clipped by 11 bases and J by 6 bases, with 34 bases between them. The CDR3 is made up of 19 amino acids. Looked up from germline, CDR1 is LGHDT and CDR2 is YNNKEL (reference sequence). The CDR3 DNA follows: TGTGCCTTCAGCCCGCGGGACGAGCGCACCCGCCTGATGTCCGGGGAGCTGTTTTTT. It translates to CAFSPRDERTRLMSGELFF.

This clonotype was observed at least ten times. This chain links TRBV9 with TRBJ2-3; 10 bases align to TRBD2. The V gene end was trimmed by 2 bases and the J gene end by 4 bases; junction bases not matched to a gene: 1. The germline gives CDR1 SGDLS, CDR2 YYNGEE. The CDR3 has 14 residues. The CDR3 spells CASSVSGGADTQYF. In DNA, the CDR3 is TGTGCCAGCAGCGTGAGCGGGGGGGCAGATACGCAGTATTTT.

V gene TRBV20-1 combines with J gene TRBJ2-4; D unclear. The CDR3 length is 11 residues. Trimming cost V 5 bases and J 9 bases, with 11 bases left between them. Looked up from germline, CDR1 is DFQATT and CDR2 is SNEGSKA (reference sequence). CDR3 amino acids: CSAEALVIQYF. The DNA for the CDR3 is TGCAGTGCTGAGGCTTTGGTCATTCAGTACTTC.

The V and J genes are TRBV12-3 or TRBV12-4 and TRBJ1-2, with D possibly TRBD1 on 5 matching bases. This CDR3 has 15 amino acids. V was trimmed by 6 bases and J by 0 bases, leaving 14 bases between them. The CDR3 is CASSPGRRANYGYTF. In DNA form, the CDR3 reads TGTGCCAGCAGCCCGGGACGTCGAGCTAACTATGGCTACACCTTC.

This clonotype was found a few times. V gene TRBV20-1 combines with J gene TRBJ2-5; D perhaps matches TRBD2 (6 bases). This CDR3 has 14 residues. The germline CDR1 and CDR2 sequences are DFQATT and SNEGSKA (reference sequence). V lost 0 bases and J lost 3, with 11 bases in between. The CDR3 region has the DNA TGCAGTGCTAGAGATGCGGCGGGGAAAGAGACCCAGTACTTC. Protein sequence: CSARDAAGKETQYF.

The chain carries TRBV20-1 and TRBJ2-7, with D perhaps matching TRBD1 (6 bases). CDR1 and CDR2 (germline): DFQATT, SNEGSKA (reference sequence). The V end lost 0 bases, the J end lost 0 bases, and 15 bases lay between the germline ends. The CDR3 contains 16 residues. CDR3 loop: CSARDMVGAFSYEQYF. The CDR3 DNA reads as TGCAGTGCTAGAGATATGGTGGGGGCCTTCTCCTACGAGCAGTACTTC.

This clonotype was picked up a small number of times. CDR3 sequence (DNA): TGCGCCAGCAGCCAACAGACAGGGCCCTACGAGCAGTACTTC. Its translation: CASSQQTGPYEQYF. V gene TRBV4-3 combines with J gene TRBJ2-7; TRBD1 agrees at 7 bases. Germline values: CDR1 LGHNA, CDR2 YSLEER. The CDR3 spans 14 residues. V lost 2 bases, J lost 2 bases, and 3 bases stayed unmatched.

This clonotype was seen a few times. The V gene is TRBV20-1, the J gene TRBJ2-7; 7 positions agree with TRBD1. The CDR3 extends over 14 amino acids. V lost 4 bases and J lost 1; bases outside the gene matches: 7. CDR1 and CDR2 (germline): DFQATT, SNEGSKA (reference sequence). The CDR3 nucleotides read TGCAGTGCTAATCTAAGGGACAGATCCTACGAGCAGTACTTC. Its translation: CSANLRDRSYEQYF.